A selection of T cell receptor beta chains follows, all from one sample in a study of blood T cell repertoires in COVID-19. TCRdb's copy holds only in-frame clones and misses some; the assay was immunoSEQ multiplex PCR. Found here are about 220,000 clones, around 81% of them singletons; the top ten hold 2% to 2.5%. Source material: peripheral blood. The receptors derive from a woman in her sixties or seventies with acute or convalescent COVID-19. The CDR3 runs from the conserved cysteine through the conserved F or W. D genes are given only for firm matches. Clone sizes are given selectively: once, few, many, or a class where the clone is expanded.

CDR3 length: 15
J gene: TRBJ2-1
V gene: TRBV6-5
D gene: TRBD1
clone size: .
CDR3 protein: CASSRDRVSYNEQFF
CDR3 DNA: TGTGCCAGCAGCCGAGACAGGGTCTCCTACAATGAGCAGTTCTTC

CDR3 length: 15
J gene: TRBJ1-4
V gene: TRBV4-2
D gene: .
clone size: few
CDR3 protein: CASSQGEATNEKLFF
CDR3 DNA: TGTGCCAGCAGCCAAGGAGAAGCAACTAATGAAAAACTGTTTTTT

CDR3 length: 15
J gene: TRBJ2-2
V gene: TRBV10-3
D gene: .
clone size: .
CDR3 protein: CASASGQLNTGELFF
CDR3 DNA: TGTGCCAGTGCGTCAGGACAGTTGAACACCGGGGAGCTGTTTTTT

CDR3 length: 15
J gene: TRBJ1-6
V gene: TRBV7-2
D gene: .
clone size: once
CDR3 protein: CASSLGGHLNSPLHF
CDR3 DNA: TGTGCCAGCAGCTTAGGGGGACACCTAAATTCACCCCTCCACTTT

CDR3 length: 13
J gene: TRBJ1-2
V gene: TRBV13
D gene: .
clone size: .
CDR3 protein: CASSIYSDYGYTF
CDR3 DNA: TGTGCCAGCAGCATCTACAGTGACTATGGCTACACCTTC

CDR3 length: 15
J gene: TRBJ2-5
V gene: TRBV4-1
D gene: .
clone size: .
CDR3 protein: CASSPRWGPGETQYF
CDR3 DNA: TGCGCCAGCAGCCCAAGATGGGGCCCGGGAGAGACCCAGTACTTC

CDR3 length: 12
J gene: TRBJ1-3
V gene: TRBV21-1
D gene: .
clone size: .
CDR3 protein: CASSPGGNTIYF
CDR3 DNA: TGTGCCAGCAGTCCAGGGGGAAACACCATATATTTT

CDR3 length: 14
J gene: TRBJ2-5
V gene: TRBV5-1
D gene: TRBD1
clone size: .
CDR3 protein: CASSGGQVTETQYF
CDR3 DNA: TGCGCCAGCAGCGGCGGACAGGTAACGGAGACCCAGTACTTC

CDR3 length: 15
J gene: TRBJ2-3
V gene: TRBV4-3
D gene: TRBD1
clone size: .
CDR3 protein: CASSQDGQGTDTQYF
CDR3 DNA: TGCGCCAGCAGCCAAGATGGACAGGGAACAGATACGCAGTATTTT

CDR3 length: 14
J gene: TRBJ1-6
V gene: TRBV7-8
D gene: TRBD1
clone size: .
CDR3 protein: CASSFSDRASPLHF
CDR3 DNA: TGTGCCAGCAGCTTTTCGGACAGGGCCTCACCCCTCCACTTT

CDR3 length: 15
J gene: TRBJ1-1
V gene: TRBV30
D gene: .
clone size: .
CDR3 protein: CAWSRPLTVNTEAFF
CDR3 DNA: TGTGCCTGGAGCCGACCGTTGACAGTGAACACTGAAGCTTTCTTT

CDR3 length: 17
J gene: TRBJ1-5
V gene: TRBV27
D gene: TRBD1
clone size: .
CDR3 protein: CASSTIPTGQDNQPQHF
CDR3 DNA: TGTGCCAGCAGTACGATTCCGACGGGACAGGACAATCAGCCCCAGCATTTT

CDR3 length: 14
J gene: TRBJ2-7
V gene: TRBV5-1
D gene: TRBD1
clone size: .
CDR3 protein: CASSQGQGPYEQYF
CDR3 DNA: TGCGCCAGCAGCCAGGGACAGGGTCCCTACGAGCAGTACTTC

CDR3 length: 12
J gene: TRBJ1-2
V gene: TRBV6-5
D gene: TRBD1
clone size: .
CDR3 protein: CASGTGGDGYTF
CDR3 DNA: TGTGCCAGCGGAACAGGGGGCGATGGCTACACCTTC

CDR3 length: 15
J gene: TRBJ2-5
V gene: TRBV14
D gene: TRBD1
clone size: few
CDR3 protein: CASSPRTGAQETQYF
CDR3 DNA: TGTGCCAGCAGCCCCCGGACAGGCGCCCAAGAGACCCAGTACTTC

CDR3 length: 15
J gene: TRBJ1-6
V gene: TRBV5-6
D gene: .
clone size: .
CDR3 protein: CASSPYGPYNSPLHF
CDR3 DNA: TGTGCCAGCAGCCCATATGGCCCTTATAATTCACCCCTCCACTTT

CDR3 length: 16
J gene: TRBJ1-5
V gene: TRBV19
D gene: .
clone size: .
CDR3 protein: CASSKTAGSPVQPQHF
CDR3 DNA: TGTGCCAGTAGCAAAACCGCAGGGTCCCCAGTTCAGCCCCAGCATTTT

CDR3 length: 15
J gene: TRBJ1-2
V gene: TRBV7-9
D gene: .
clone size: .
CDR3 protein: CASSSSGGEMHGYTF
CDR3 DNA: TGTGCCAGCAGCTCATCGGGAGGGGAGATGCATGGCTACACCTTC

CDR3 length: 13
J gene: TRBJ2-3
V gene: TRBV12-3/TRBV12-4
D gene: .
clone size: .
CDR3 protein: CASTPVGAGTQYF
CDR3 DNA: TGTGCCAGCACCCCAGTGGGGGCGGGTACGCAGTATTTT

CDR3 length: 12
J gene: TRBJ2-5
V gene: TRBV7-2
D gene: TRBD2
clone size: .
CDR3 protein: CASATSRETQYF
CDR3 DNA: TGTGCCAGCGCGACTAGCAGGGAGACCCAGTACTTC

CDR3 length: 12
J gene: TRBJ2-1
V gene: TRBV7-8
D gene: .
clone size: .
CDR3 protein: CARRGGLEEQFF
CDR3 DNA: TGTGCCAGGAGGGGGGGCCTCGAAGAGCAGTTCTTC

CDR3 length: 13
J gene: TRBJ1-2
V gene: TRBV12-3/TRBV12-4
D gene: TRBD1
clone size: .
CDR3 protein: CASSPQGAGGYTF
CDR3 DNA: TGTGCCAGCAGTCCCCAGGGGGCTGGTGGCTACACCTTC

CDR3 length: 14
J gene: TRBJ2-1
V gene: TRBV27
D gene: .
clone size: .
CDR3 protein: CASSDSSSYNEQFF
CDR3 DNA: TGTGCCAGCAGTGACAGCAGCTCCTACAATGAGCAGTTCTTC

CDR3 length: 15
J gene: TRBJ2-1
V gene: TRBV15
D gene: .
clone size: .
CDR3 protein: CATSRETSLLNEQFF
CDR3 DNA: TGTGCCACCAGCAGAGAAACTAGCCTTCTCAATGAGCAGTTCTTC

CDR3 length: 16
J gene: TRBJ2-1
V gene: TRBV5-1
D gene: TRBD2
clone size: .
CDR3 protein: CASSPRTSGGNNEQFF
CDR3 DNA: TGCGCCAGCAGTCCCCGGACTAGCGGGGGGAACAATGAGCAGTTCTTC

CDR3 length: 11
J gene: TRBJ1-2
V gene: TRBV19
D gene: .
clone size: .
CDR3 protein: CATRGVYGYTF
CDR3 DNA: TGTGCCACCAGGGGTGTCTATGGCTACACCTTC

CDR3 length: 13
J gene: TRBJ2-2
V gene: TRBV30
D gene: TRBD1
clone size: .
CDR3 protein: CAWRTGSTGELFF
CDR3 DNA: TGTGCCTGGCGGACAGGGAGCACCGGGGAGCTGTTTTTT

CDR3 length: 16
J gene: TRBJ1-3
V gene: TRBV25-1
D gene: TRBD1
clone size: .
CDR3 protein: CASGPGQGSSGNTIYF
CDR3 DNA: TGTGCCAGCGGACCGGGACAGGGATCCTCTGGAAACACCATATATTTT

CDR3 length: 15
J gene: TRBJ2-7
V gene: TRBV6-1
D gene: TRBD2
clone size: .
CDR3 protein: CASSEAAGGSDEQYF
CDR3 DNA: TGTGCCAGCAGTGAAGCGGCGGGGGGCAGCGACGAGCAGTACTTC

CDR3 length: 13
J gene: TRBJ1-2
V gene: TRBV28
D gene: .
clone size: .
CDR3 protein: CASGSGGFYGYTF
CDR3 DNA: TGTGCCAGCGGGTCGGGAGGTTTTTATGGCTACACCTTC

CDR3 length: 15
J gene: TRBJ1-4
V gene: TRBV9
D gene: TRBD1
clone size: .
CDR3 protein: CASSPYGTGDEKLFF
CDR3 DNA: TGTGCCAGCAGCCCTTACGGGACAGGGGATGAAAAACTGTTTTTT

CDR3 length: 13
J gene: TRBJ1-1
V gene: TRBV18
D gene: .
clone size: .
CDR3 protein: CASSPSGGSEAFF
CDR3 DNA: TGTGCCAGCTCACCATCAGGTGGGTCCGAAGCTTTCTTT

CDR3 length: 14
J gene: TRBJ2-5
V gene: TRBV7-2
D gene: .
clone size: .
CDR3 protein: CASSKGRGSKTQYF
CDR3 DNA: TGTGCCAGCAGCAAAGGGCGGGGTAGTAAGACCCAGTACTTC

CDR3 length: 18
J gene: TRBJ2-7
V gene: TRBV7-8
D gene: TRBD1
clone size: .
CDR3 protein: CASSLALGQGANIYEQYF
CDR3 DNA: TGTGCCAGCAGCTTAGCGCTGGGACAGGGGGCGAATATTTACGAGCAGTACTTC

CDR3 length: 12
J gene: TRBJ2-2
V gene: TRBV12-5
D gene: .
clone size: .
CDR3 protein: CASAFNAGELFF
CDR3 DNA: TGTGCTAGTGCCTTTAATGCCGGGGAGCTGTTTTTT

CDR3 length: 16
J gene: TRBJ1-1
V gene: TRBV5-1
D gene: .
clone size: .
CDR3 protein: CASSLGTLTANTEAFF
CDR3 DNA: TGCGCCAGCAGCTTGGGGACCCTGACAGCGAACACTGAAGCTTTCTTT

CDR3 length: 15
J gene: TRBJ1-2
V gene: TRBV5-4
D gene: TRBD1
clone size: .
CDR3 protein: CASSPGQGAYYGYTF
CDR3 DNA: TGTGCCAGCAGCCCAGGACAGGGGGCGTACTATGGCTACACCTTC

CDR3 length: 14
J gene: TRBJ2-3
V gene: TRBV5-1
D gene: TRBD1
clone size: .
CDR3 protein: CASSPGTDTDTQYF
CDR3 DNA: TGCGCCAGCAGCCCGGGGACAGACACAGATACGCAGTATTTT

CDR3 length: 15
J gene: TRBJ1-1
V gene: TRBV5-6
D gene: TRBD1
clone size: .
CDR3 protein: CASSRDRGRITEAFF
CDR3 DNA: TGTGCCAGCAGCCGGGACAGGGGGCGTATCACTGAAGCTTTCTTT

CDR3 length: 17
J gene: TRBJ1-5
V gene: TRBV23-1
D gene: TRBD1
clone size: .
CDR3 protein: CASSHPPGQGPVQPQHF
CDR3 DNA: TGCGCCAGCAGTCATCCGCCGGGACAGGGACCCGTTCAGCCCCAGCATTTT

CDR3 length: 13
J gene: TRBJ1-2
V gene: TRBV12-3/TRBV12-4
D gene: .
clone size: .
CDR3 protein: CASSRDSLYGYTF
CDR3 DNA: TGTGCCAGCAGCCGCGACAGCCTCTATGGCTACACCTTC

CDR3 length: 15
J gene: TRBJ1-2
V gene: TRBV7-9
D gene: TRBD1
clone size: .
CDR3 protein: CASSLAGTAKRGYTF
CDR3 DNA: TGTGCCAGCAGCTTAGCCGGGACAGCGAAGCGGGGCTACACCTTC

CDR3 length: 13
J gene: TRBJ2-7
V gene: TRBV25-1
D gene: TRBD1
clone size: .
CDR3 protein: CASSETGFYEQYF
CDR3 DNA: TGTGCCAGCAGTGAGACAGGGTTTTACGAGCAGTACTTC

CDR3 length: 14
J gene: TRBJ2-7
V gene: TRBV4-2
D gene: .
clone size: .
CDR3 protein: CASSEAGGSYEQYF
CDR3 DNA: TGTGCCAGCAGTGAGGCGGGTGGAAGCTACGAGCAGTACTTC

CDR3 length: 15
J gene: TRBJ1-5
V gene: TRBV7-2
D gene: .
clone size: .
CDR3 protein: CASSFAEGLNQPQHF
CDR3 DNA: TGTGCCAGCAGCTTCGCGGAGGGACTCAATCAGCCCCAGCATTTT

CDR3 length: 13
J gene: TRBJ1-1
V gene: TRBV6-5
D gene: .
clone size: once
CDR3 protein: CASLRRQDTEAFF
CDR3 DNA: TGTGCCAGCCTTAGAAGGCAGGACACTGAAGCTTTCTTT

CDR3 length: 15
J gene: TRBJ2-3
V gene: TRBV7-3
D gene: TRBD2
clone size: .
CDR3 protein: CASSLFGGATDTQYF
CDR3 DNA: TGTGCCAGCAGCTTATTCGGGGGGGCAACAGATACGCAGTATTTT

CDR3 length: 16
J gene: TRBJ2-4
V gene: TRBV7-6
D gene: TRBD2
clone size: .
CDR3 protein: CASSLSGGWAKNIQYF
CDR3 DNA: TGTGCCAGCAGCTTAAGCGGGGGGTGGGCCAAAAACATTCAGTACTTC

CDR3 length: 14
J gene: TRBJ1-1
V gene: TRBV29-1
D gene: .
clone size: .
CDR3 protein: CSVQPGGPNTEAFF
CDR3 DNA: TGCAGCGTCCAACCGGGGGGGCCCAACACTGAAGCTTTCTTT

CDR3 length: 14
J gene: TRBJ1-1
V gene: TRBV2
D gene: .
clone size: .
CDR3 protein: CASTLAQENTEAFF
CDR3 DNA: TGTGCCAGCACCCTGGCTCAGGAAAACACTGAAGCTTTCTTT

CDR3 length: 13
J gene: TRBJ1-2
V gene: TRBV29-1
D gene: .
clone size: .
CDR3 protein: CSVEDLQGYGYTF
CDR3 DNA: TGCAGCGTTGAAGATCTCCAGGGCTATGGCTACACCTTC

CDR3 length: 13
J gene: TRBJ2-1
V gene: TRBV30
D gene: TRBD2
clone size: few
CDR3 protein: CAWRRGAYNEQFF
CDR3 DNA: TGTGCCTGGAGGCGGGGGGCCTACAATGAGCAGTTCTTC

CDR3 length: 16
J gene: TRBJ2-7
V gene: TRBV9
D gene: TRBD1
clone size: .
CDR3 protein: CASSVAAGTGPYEQYF
CDR3 DNA: TGTGCCAGCAGCGTAGCGGCCGGGACAGGGCCCTACGAGCAGTACTTC

CDR3 length: 15
J gene: TRBJ2-1
V gene: TRBV6-5
D gene: TRBD2
clone size: .
CDR3 protein: CASRSSGGASYEQFF
CDR3 DNA: TGTGCCAGCAGAAGCAGCGGGGGGGCCAGCTATGAGCAGTTCTTC

CDR3 length: 15
J gene: TRBJ2-1
V gene: TRBV27
D gene: .
clone size: .
CDR3 protein: CASSSDGGLYNEQFF
CDR3 DNA: TGTGCCAGCAGCTCGGACGGGGGACTCTACAATGAGCAGTTCTTC

CDR3 length: 15
J gene: TRBJ2-7
V gene: TRBV28
D gene: .
clone size: .
CDR3 protein: CASSPQLVGHYEQYF
CDR3 DNA: TGTGCCAGCAGTCCCCAACTGGTGGGGCACTACGAGCAGTACTTC

CDR3 length: 14
J gene: TRBJ1-2
V gene: TRBV5-1
D gene: TRBD1
clone size: .
CDR3 protein: CASGEAGGASGYTF
CDR3 DNA: TGCGCCAGCGGAGAGGCAGGGGGCGCCTCCGGCTACACCTTC

CDR3 length: 15
J gene: TRBJ1-2
V gene: TRBV27
D gene: TRBD1
clone size: .
CDR3 protein: CASSTRQGRNYGYTF
CDR3 DNA: TGTGCCAGCAGTACACGACAGGGACGTAACTATGGCTACACCTTC

CDR3 length: 14
J gene: TRBJ1-1
V gene: TRBV7-8
D gene: .
clone size: .
CDR3 protein: CASSVQTGNTEAFF
CDR3 DNA: TGTGCCAGCAGCGTCCAGACTGGTAACACTGAAGCTTTCTTT

CDR3 length: 14
J gene: TRBJ1-2
V gene: TRBV5-1
D gene: .
clone size: .
CDR3 protein: CASSLAVGDYGYTF
CDR3 DNA: TGCGCCAGCAGCTTGGCGGTGGGAGACTATGGCTACACCTTC